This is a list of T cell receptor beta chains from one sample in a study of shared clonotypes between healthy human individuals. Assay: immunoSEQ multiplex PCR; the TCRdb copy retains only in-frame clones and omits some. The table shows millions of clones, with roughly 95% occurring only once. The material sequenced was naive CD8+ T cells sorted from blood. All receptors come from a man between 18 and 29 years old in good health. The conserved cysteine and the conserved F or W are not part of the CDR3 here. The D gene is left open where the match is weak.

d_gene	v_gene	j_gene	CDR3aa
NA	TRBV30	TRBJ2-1	AWGFGVGWEQF
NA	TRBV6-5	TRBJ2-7	ANSNSYEQY
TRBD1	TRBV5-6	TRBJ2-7	ASSRDRDYEQY
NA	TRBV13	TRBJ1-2	ASSRGGEAYGYT
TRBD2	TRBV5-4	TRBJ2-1	ASNTRGSGVNEQF
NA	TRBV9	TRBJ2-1	ASSGTAPYNEQF
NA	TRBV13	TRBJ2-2	ASSLGSGNTGELF
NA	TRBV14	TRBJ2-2	ASSQLLSGPNTGELF
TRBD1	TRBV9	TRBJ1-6	ASSVGQGAGSPLH
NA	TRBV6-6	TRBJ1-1	ASSYSEGTEAF
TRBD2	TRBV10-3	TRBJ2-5	AISAYSAGGTETQY
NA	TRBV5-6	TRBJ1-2	ASSLSSQGTTYGYT
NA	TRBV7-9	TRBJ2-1	ASSLGTGNYNEQF
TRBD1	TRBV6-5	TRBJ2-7	ASSYGTGEMYEQY
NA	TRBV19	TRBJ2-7	ASSNGGYEQY
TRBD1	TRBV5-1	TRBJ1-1	ASSWTGYEAF
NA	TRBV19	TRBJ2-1	ASSIGASNNEQF
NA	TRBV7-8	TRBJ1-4	ASSRYSRGGNEKLF
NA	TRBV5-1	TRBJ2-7	ASSLTDYEQY
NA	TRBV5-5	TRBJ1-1	ASSSQPPPQNTEAF
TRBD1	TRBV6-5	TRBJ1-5	ASSPGQGADQPQH
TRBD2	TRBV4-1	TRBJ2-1	ASSQEDSAGGEVF
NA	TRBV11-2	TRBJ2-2	ASSYGQGLGTGELF
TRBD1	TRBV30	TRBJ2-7	ACRQGYEQY
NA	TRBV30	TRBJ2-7	AWSQSYEQY
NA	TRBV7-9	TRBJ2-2	ASSKSAANTGELF
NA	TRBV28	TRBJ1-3	ASSLSAEISGNTIY
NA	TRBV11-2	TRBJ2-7	ASSPSNSYEQY
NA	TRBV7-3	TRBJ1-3	ASSGGMVPGNTIY
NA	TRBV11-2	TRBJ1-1	ASSLGHAEAF
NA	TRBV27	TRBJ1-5	ASSLVGGFSGNQPQH
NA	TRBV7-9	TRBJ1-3	ASSLRIEADTIY
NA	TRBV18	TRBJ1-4	ASSPMAATNEKLF
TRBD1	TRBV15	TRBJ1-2	ATCRGAGQGARGYT
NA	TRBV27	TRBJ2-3	ASSPVGTYTDTQY
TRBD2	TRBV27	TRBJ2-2	ASSLASGNTGELF
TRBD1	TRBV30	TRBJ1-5	AWNTGGFHSNQPQH
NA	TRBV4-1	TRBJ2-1	ASSQGGNEQF
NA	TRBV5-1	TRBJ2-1	ASSFPVPEQF
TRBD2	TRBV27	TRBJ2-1	ASSREAGLRNEQF
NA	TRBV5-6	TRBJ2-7	ASSLALAEHEQY
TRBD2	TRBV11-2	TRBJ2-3	ASSYTSGSISSTDTQY
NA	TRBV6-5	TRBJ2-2	ASSYRDPTTGELF
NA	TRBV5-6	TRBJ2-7	ASSFFQNPYEQY
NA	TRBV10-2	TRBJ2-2	ASSGGGQVWNTGELF
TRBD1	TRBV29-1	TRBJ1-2	SVPGQGASGYT
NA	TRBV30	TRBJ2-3	AWSRGASSTDTQY
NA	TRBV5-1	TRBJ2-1	ASSYDYLDEQF
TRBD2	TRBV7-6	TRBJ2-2	ASSFTGGPTGELF
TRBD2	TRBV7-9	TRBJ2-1	ASSLYRTSGYNEQF
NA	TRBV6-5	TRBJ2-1	ASSYRHRGRYDEQF
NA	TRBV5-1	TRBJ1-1	ASSLGARTEAF
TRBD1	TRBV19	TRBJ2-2	ASSIGGGQAAYTGELF
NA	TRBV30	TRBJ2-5	ARSGPQETQY
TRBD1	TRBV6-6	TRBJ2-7	ASSSRQGAYYEQY